Listed below are T cell receptor beta chains from one sample, sequenced in a study of blood T cell repertoires in COVID-19. Clones were read by immunoSEQ multiplex PCR, and TCRdb kept only the in-frame ones, dropping some. The sample has tens of thousands of clones; under 85% are singletons. Sequenced material: peripheral blood. Receptors originate from a human donor in a cohort sampled during active COVID-19. Both conserved end residues are part of each CDR3. D genes are given only for firm matches. Size is omitted from some rows. Given values are once, few, many or a class for expanded clones.

d_gene: TRBD1; abundance: -; j_gene: TRBJ2-5; v_gene: TRBV9; CDR3aa: CASSARQGRETQYF; CDR3nt: TGTGCCAGCAGCGCCCGACAGGGTCGAGAGACCCAGTACTTC
d_gene: -; abundance: -; j_gene: TRBJ1-2; v_gene: TRBV29-1; CDR3aa: CSATRGDGYGYTF; CDR3nt: TGCAGCGCCACCCGGGGGGACGGCTATGGCTACACCTTC
d_gene: -; abundance: -; j_gene: TRBJ1-4; v_gene: TRBV9; CDR3aa: CASSGSGGNEKLFF; CDR3nt: TGTGCCAGCAGCGGGAGCGGGGGAAATGAAAAACTGTTTTTT
d_gene: -; abundance: -; j_gene: TRBJ2-3; v_gene: TRBV5-1; CDR3aa: CASSLAGISTDTQYF; CDR3nt: TGCGCCAGCAGCTTGGCAGGTATTAGCACAGATACGCAGTATTTT
d_gene: TRBD2; abundance: -; j_gene: TRBJ2-3; v_gene: TRBV7-6; CDR3aa: CASSSSTTSGRGTDTQYF; CDR3nt: TGTGCCAGCAGCTCGTCAACCACTAGCGGGAGAGGAACAGATACGCAGTATTTT
d_gene: -; abundance: -; j_gene: TRBJ2-3; v_gene: TRBV27; CDR3aa: CASTRADTQYF; CDR3nt: TGTGCCAGCACCCGGGCAGATACGCAGTATTTT
d_gene: TRBD1; abundance: -; j_gene: TRBJ1-5; v_gene: TRBV30; CDR3aa: CAWGRTGDSQPQHF; CDR3nt: TGTGCCTGGGGGAGGACAGGTGATAGTCAGCCCCAGCATTTT
d_gene: -; abundance: -; j_gene: TRBJ1-2; v_gene: TRBV9; CDR3aa: CASSVEGRRDNGYTF; CDR3nt: TGTGCCAGCAGCGTAGAAGGGAGGAGGGATAATGGCTACACCTTC
d_gene: TRBD2; abundance: -; j_gene: TRBJ2-5; v_gene: TRBV27; CDR3aa: CASSNAGRSQETQYF; CDR3nt: TGTGCCAGCTCGAATGCCGGGAGGAGTCAAGAGACCCAGTACTTC
d_gene: -; abundance: -; j_gene: TRBJ1-1; v_gene: TRBV13; CDR3aa: CASSLRQLTTEAFF; CDR3nt: TGTGCCAGCAGCTTACGACAGTTAACCACTGAAGCTTTCTTT
d_gene: -; abundance: few; j_gene: TRBJ1-1; v_gene: TRBV5-4; CDR3aa: CASSPGGGGATEAFF; CDR3nt: TGTGCCAGCAGCCCCGGCGGAGGGGGGGCCACTGAAGCTTTCTTT
d_gene: TRBD1; abundance: -; j_gene: TRBJ1-3; v_gene: TRBV5-4; CDR3aa: CASSQGANTIYF; CDR3nt: TGTGCCAGCAGCCAGGGGGCAAACACCATATATTTT
d_gene: -; abundance: -; j_gene: TRBJ2-7; v_gene: TRBV3-1/TRBV3-2; CDR3aa: CASSLSPYEQYF; CDR3nt: TGTGCCAGCAGCCTTAGCCCTTACGAGCAGTACTTC
d_gene: -; abundance: once; j_gene: TRBJ1-6; v_gene: TRBV4-1; CDR3aa: CASSLDRDSPLHF; CDR3nt: TGCGCCAGCAGCCTTGACAGAGATTCACCCCTCCACTTT
d_gene: TRBD1; abundance: -; j_gene: TRBJ1-2; v_gene: TRBV5-4; CDR3aa: CASSPRQGAYGYTF; CDR3nt: TGTGCCAGCAGCCCCCGACAGGGTGCCTATGGCTACACCTTC
d_gene: -; abundance: -; j_gene: TRBJ1-3; v_gene: TRBV11-1; CDR3aa: CASSQGIVSGNTIYF; CDR3nt: TGTGCCAGCAGCCAGGGGATCGTCTCTGGAAACACCATATATTTT
d_gene: TRBD1; abundance: -; j_gene: TRBJ1-4; v_gene: TRBV3-1/TRBV3-2; CDR3aa: CASSQGAGQGREKLFF; CDR3nt: TGTGCCAGCAGCCAAGGAGCGGGACAGGGGAGGGAAAAACTGTTTTTT